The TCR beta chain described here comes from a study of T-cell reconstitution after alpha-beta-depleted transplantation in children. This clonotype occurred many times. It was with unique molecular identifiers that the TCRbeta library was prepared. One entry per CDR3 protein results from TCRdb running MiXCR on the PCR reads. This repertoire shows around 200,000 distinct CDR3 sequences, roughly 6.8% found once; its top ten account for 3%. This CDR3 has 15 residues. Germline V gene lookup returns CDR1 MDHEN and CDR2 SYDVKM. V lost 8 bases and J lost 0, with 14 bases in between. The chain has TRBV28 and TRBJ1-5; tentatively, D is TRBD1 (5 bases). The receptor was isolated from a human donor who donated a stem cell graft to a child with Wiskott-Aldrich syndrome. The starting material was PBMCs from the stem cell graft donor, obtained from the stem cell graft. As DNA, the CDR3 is TGTGCCAGCGCGGGGGGGATAGATAGCAATCAGCCCCAGCATTTT. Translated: CASAGGIDSNQPQHF.